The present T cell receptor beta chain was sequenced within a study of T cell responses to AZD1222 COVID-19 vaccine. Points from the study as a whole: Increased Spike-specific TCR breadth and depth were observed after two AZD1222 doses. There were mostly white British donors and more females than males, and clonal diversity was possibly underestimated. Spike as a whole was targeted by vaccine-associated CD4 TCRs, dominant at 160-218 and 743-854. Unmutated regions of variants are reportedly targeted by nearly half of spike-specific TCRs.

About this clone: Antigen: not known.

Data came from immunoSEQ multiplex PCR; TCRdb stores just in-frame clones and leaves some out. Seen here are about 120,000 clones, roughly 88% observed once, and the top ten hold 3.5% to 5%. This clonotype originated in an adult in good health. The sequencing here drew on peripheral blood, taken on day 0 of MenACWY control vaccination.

The CDR3 spells CASSQDRSRVVGETQYF. The CDR3 DNA reads TGTGCCAGCAGCCAAGATCGAAGCAGGGTGGTGGGGGAGACCCAGTACTTC. The genes are TRBV14 and TRBJ2-5; the D gene is possibly TRBD1 (5 bases). CDR3 length equals 17 residues. V was pared by 0 bases and J by 5 bases, with 19 bases between. The germline V gene has CDR1 SGHDN and CDR2 FVKESK.